Following are 26 T cell receptor beta chains from one sample sequenced in a study of T cell repertoires in cytomegalovirus infection. TCRdb reprocessed the reads via MiXCR and lists one record per CDR3 protein. The profile shows 140,000 to 150,000 distinct CDR3 sequences, 32% of them singletons. Their target antigens are unknown. Sequenced material: CD8+ T cells from cultured PBMCs, taken from culture after CMV antigen stimulation. The source of these receptors is a human donor in good health (CMV status not recorded). Some clones in this sample may be carry-over from other donors' samples.

The gene calls are TRBV9 and TRBJ2-3; no clear D. The CDR3 has 15 residues. The V and J ends lost 0 bases and 0 bases respectively, with 8 bases between them. Germline-derived CDR1 and CDR2 are SGDLS and YYNGEE. DNA for the CDR3: TGTGCCAGCAGCGTAGACGGAGACAGCACAGATACGCAGTATTTT. This sequence encodes CASSVDGDSTDTQYF.

The chain has TRBV6-2 or TRBV6-3 and TRBJ1-1; no reliable D call. The CDR3 sequence is 17 residues long. Deletions cut 5 bases from V and 0 bases from J, with 19 bases between. Per the germline V gene, CDR1 is MNHEY and CDR2 is SVGEGT. The CDR3 nucleotides read TGTGCCAGCAGTCATCCCCCCGGCCTGATTATGAACACTGAAGCTTTCTTT. It codes for CASSHPPGLIMNTEAFF.

The V and J genes are TRBV19 and TRBJ1-2, with a possible D match to TRBD1 (5 bases). V lost 4 bases, J lost 5 bases, and 20 bases lay in between. Looked up from germline, CDR1 is LNHDA and CDR2 is SQIVND (reference sequence). The length of the CDR3 is 16 residues. CDR3 in DNA: TGTGCCAGTAGTACTTTAAGTTCAGGGACGATGTATGGCTACACCTTC. Translated, it gives CASSTLSSGTMYGYTF.

This clonotype came up many times. V gene TRBV5-1 combines with J gene TRBJ2-1, with 10 nucleotides matching TRBD2. CDR1 and CDR2 (germline): SGHRS, YFSETQ. The CDR3 consists of 22 residues. With 2 bases clipped from V and 0 bases from J, the junction kept 20 bases outside the gene matches. DNA for the CDR3: TGCGCCAGCAGCTTCCCACCACTAAGGCTAGCGGGGGCCACCTCCTCCTACAATGAGCAGTTCTTC. Residues: CASSFPPLRLAGATSSYNEQFF.

The chain uses TRBV6-1 and TRBJ2-7; D is tentatively TRBD1 or TRBD2 (5 bases each). The CDR3 spans 17 residues. Germline CDR1 and CDR2: MNHNS and SASEGT. Trimming shortened V by 2 bases and J by 7 bases, and 24 bases separated the two germline ends. CDR3 protein: CASSESFGRGPTGEQYF. The CDR3 DNA reads as TGTGCCAGCAGTGAATCCTTTGGACGGGGCCCGACTGGGGAGCAGTACTTC.

CDR3 coding DNA: TGTGCCAGCAGACAGGACAGGGGTTACGAGCAGTACTTC. It yields the protein CASRQDRGYEQYF. J is TRBJ2-7 and V is TRBV25-1, with 9 bases lining up with TRBD1. The J segment lost 4 bases and the V segment lost 6 bases, leaving 4 bases of the junction unmatched. There are 13 residues in the CDR3. CDR1 MGHDK and CDR2 SYGVNS come from the germline V gene.

A note on this clonotype: Germline is not matched at one junction end, which may reflect a read error. J is TRBJ2-7 and V is TRBV28; D call uncertain. Germline V gene data show CDR1 as MDHEN and CDR2 as SYDVKM. The CDR3 sequence is 11 residues long. CDR3 nucleotide sequence: TGTGCCAGCAGCCGTGAGGTCGTTCTGGACTTC. As protein: CASSREVVLDF.

V is TRBV27 and J is TRBJ2-3; no clear D. V gave up 8 bases and J gave up 2 bases, with 17 bases separating them. Germline assignment: CDR1 MNHEY and CDR2 SMNVEV (reference sequence). This CDR3 is 15 amino acids long. Here the CDR3 DNA reads TGTGCCAGCGGGGAAAGGTTGGGGTACACAGATACGCAGTATTTT. It translates to CASGERLGYTDTQYF.

This chain joins TRBV2 and TRBJ2-1; 7 nucleotides align to TRBD2. The germline V gene encodes CDR1 SNHLY and CDR2 FYNNEI. CDR3 length: 15 amino acids. V trimming: 5 bases; J trimming: 4 bases; junction bases outside the gene matches: 8. CDR3 amino acids: CASSPGAGVYNEQFF. The CDR3, as DNA: TGTGCCAGCAGTCCTGGGGCGGGGGTGTACAATGAGCAGTTCTTC.

The chain joins TRBV7-8 to TRBJ2-7; 10 nucleotides align to TRBD2. V shed 1 base, J shed 2 bases, and the junction held 11 bases outside the gene matches. In germline, CDR1 is SGHVS, CDR2 FQNEAQ. The CDR3 sequence is 18 residues long. The CDR3 nucleotides are TGTGCCAGCAGCTTAGGACGGTTAGCGGGGGGCAGCACCTACGAGCAGTACTTC. Its protein is CASSLGRLAGGSTYEQYF.

This clonotype came up a few times. The gene calls are TRBV28 and TRBJ1-1; 7 bases line up with TRBD1. Trimming took 6 bases from V and 5 from J; bases not matched to a gene: 18. Germline CDR1 and CDR2: MDHEN and SYDVKM. The length of the CDR3 is 17 residues. The CDR3 DNA reads as TGTGCCAGCAGCACGGACAGGCTGGAGTTCTCACGAACTGAAGCTTTCTTT. Protein: CASSTDRLEFSRTEAFF.

Ten or more counts support this clonotype. The chain combines TRBV27 with TRBJ1-1; 8 bases match TRBD1. The trim removed 4 bases at V and 4 bases at J, leaving 5 bases unmatched. The germline V gene has CDR1 MNHEY and CDR2 SMNVEV (reference sequence). The CDR3 is 14 residues long. This chain's CDR3 is CASSSTGGSTEAFF. CDR3 bases: TGTGCCAGCAGTTCAACAGGGGGTTCCACTGAAGCTTTCTTT.

The CDR3 DNA sequence: TGTGCCAGCAGTCCGGGTACAACTAATGAAAAACTGTTTTTT. Its protein product is CASSPGTTNEKLFF. The chain combines TRBV28 with TRBJ1-4; D gene ambiguous. From germline, CDR1 is MDHEN and CDR2 SYDVKM. Trimming cost V 5 bases and J 0 bases, with 7 bases left between them. The length of the CDR3 is 14 residues.

The chain combines TRBV28 with TRBJ2-7; 7 nucleotides align to TRBD1. In germline, CDR1 is MDHEN, CDR2 SYDVKM. V was pared by 8 bases and J by 8 bases, with 6 bases of the junction left unmatched. The CDR3 spans 11 residues. This chain's CDR3 is CASRDSGQQYF. DNA for the CDR3: TGTGCCAGCCGGGACAGCGGCCAGCAGTACTTC.

The chain links TRBV4-1 to TRBJ1-3; no reliable D call. Trimming shortened V by 1 base and J by 0 bases, and 13 bases separated the two germline ends. CDR1 is MGHRA and CDR2 is YSYEKL in the germline V gene. This CDR3 has 17 residues. CDR3 nucleotides: TGCGCCAGCAGCCAAGCGGGCTATCCCGGCTCTGGAAACACCATATATTTT. Translation gives CASSQAGYPGSGNTIYF.

This clonotype was counted a few times. This chain joins TRBV12-3 or TRBV12-4 and TRBJ1-2; weak D call: TRBD1 (6 bases). The germline V and J ends were trimmed by 0 bases and 8 bases, with 10 bases remaining between them. The CDR3 covers 13 residues. The CDR3 region is CASSLAGAGGYTF. The CDR3 DNA follows: TGTGCCAGCAGTTTAGCGGGGGCAGGCGGCTACACCTTC.

This clonotype occurred many times. The J gene is TRBJ1-1, the V gene TRBV30, with D tentatively TRBD1 (5 bases). Germline V CDR1 and CDR2: GTSNPN, SVGIG (reference sequence). V lost 8 bases and J 1 base, leaving 17 bases between the germline ends. The CDR3 covers 14 residues. The CDR3 DNA follows: TGTGCCGGGGGACCGGTGAACGGGAACACTGAAGCTTTCTTT. As protein: CAGGPVNGNTEAFF.

This clonotype was observed a handful of times. The chain carries TRBV29-1 and TRBJ1-1; 10 nucleotides align to TRBD1. V lost 6 bases to trimming and J lost 8 bases; unmatched junction nucleotides: 9. The germline gives CDR1 SQVTM, CDR2 ANQGSEA. The CDR3 loop spans 13 amino acids. In nucleotides, the CDR3 is TGCAGCGTACGCGGGGACAGGGGAGTAGAAGCTTTCTTT. Its translation: CSVRGDRGVEAFF.

The gene calls are TRBV7-6 and TRBJ1-4; tentative D call: TRBD1 (5 bases). CDR1 is SGHVS, CDR2 FNYEAQ, per germline. V shed 4 bases and J shed 8 bases, with 8 bases lying between them. The CDR3 runs 12 residues. The CDR3 DNA sequence: TGTGCCAGCAGCTATGGACAAGAAAAACTGTTTTTT. This codes for CASSYGQEKLFF. The full variable domain, with the rest looked up from reference TRBV7-6 and TRBJ1-4, is GAGVSQSPRYKVTKRGQDVALRCDPISGHVSLYWYRQALGQGPEFLTYFNYEAQQDKSGLPNDRFSAERPEGSISTLTIQRTEQRDSAMYRCASSYGQEKLFFGSGTQLSVL.

The rearrangement links TRBV5-6 to TRBJ2-7, with D possibly being TRBD1 or TRBD2 (7 bases each). Between the trimmed V and J ends, which lost 2 bases and 3 bases, there was a span of 12 bases. The CDR3 extends over 14 amino acids. Germline V gives CDR1 SGHDT, CDR2 YYEEEE. DNA of the CDR3: TGTGCCAGCAGCTTCCCCAGGGGGGGCTACGAGCAGTACTTC. It yields the protein CASSFPRGGYEQYF.

This clonotype has a single count. This sequence joins TRBV5-4 and TRBJ2-3; maybe TRBD1 (6 bases). CDR1 is SGHNT, CDR2 YYREEE, per germline (reference sequence). Trimming pared 4 bases from V and 6 bases from J, leaving 12 bases between. The CDR3 spans 13 residues. CDR3 DNA: TGTGCCAGCAGCCCAGGGGTTGAGGATACGCAGTATTTT. As protein: CASSPGVEDTQYF.

This clonotype has ten or more counts. The genes are TRBV11-2 and TRBJ1-5; no firm D call. This CDR3 spans 15 amino acids. Germline CDR1 SGHAT, CDR2 FQNNGV. Deletions cut 5 bases from V and 0 bases from J, with 11 bases between. CDR3 DNA: TGTGCCAGCAGCGCAGGACCCAATAGCAATCAGCCCCAGCATTTT. Its protein product is CASSAGPNSNQPQHF.

The chain uses TRBV20-1 and TRBJ2-7, with TRBD1 as a possible D gene (6 bases). Trimming removed 0 bases from V and 0 bases from J, with 12 bases in between. The CDR3 is 15 residues long. Looked up from germline, CDR1 is DFQATT and CDR2 is SNEGSKA (reference sequence). CDR3 amino acids: CSARDPGQSSYEQYF. The CDR3 DNA sequence: TGCAGTGCTAGAGACCCCGGACAGAGCTCCTACGAGCAGTACTTC.

The V call is TRBV27, the J call TRBJ2-7, with 11 bases lining up with TRBD1. CDR3 length equals 15 residues. CDR1 is MNHEY and CDR2 is SMNVEV in the germline V gene (reference sequence). V trimming: 0 bases; J trimming: 6 bases; junction bases outside the gene matches: 4. The CDR3 DNA sequence: TGTGCCAGCAGTTTATCCGGACAGGGGGCGAGCGAGCAGTACTTC. Translated, it gives CASSLSGQGASEQYF.

This clonotype came up a few times. The genes are TRBV7-9 and TRBJ2-3; D is unclear. Deletions cut 5 bases from V and 0 bases from J, with 9 bases between. Germline V gives CDR1 SEHNR, CDR2 FQNEAQ (reference sequence). The CDR3 spans 14 residues. For the CDR3, the DNA is TGTGCCAGCAGCCCCCCTCCCAGCACAGATACGCAGTATTTT. Translated: CASSPPPSTDTQYF.

This sequence joins TRBV6-5 and TRBJ2-1, with D hard to call. V was clipped by 5 bases and J by 5 bases, with 13 bases between them. This CDR3 spans 14 amino acids. CDR1 MNHEY and CDR2 SVGAGI come from the germline V gene. The CDR3 is CASSRQTSDNEQFF. DNA for the CDR3: TGTGCCAGCAGTAGACAAACCTCAGACAATGAGCAGTTCTTC.